The sequence of this TCR beta chain was determined in a study of blood T cell repertoires in COVID-19. At the level of the study: Sample material is recorded as cDNA or gDNA derived from T cells, B-cell-depleted T cells, or PBMCs.

All enrollees were roughly 18 to 95 years old and from fewer than 30 US areas. Either two negative PCRs, clearance, or symptom resolution qualified Cohort 3 donors as recovered. Trimming removed 2 bases from V and 0 bases from J, with 11 bases in between. CDR3 length: 15 amino acids. Per the germline V gene, CDR1 is SGHRS and CDR2 is YFSETQ. In the study's own analysis: Researchers report that nucleated cell counts were estimated from reference gene primer amplification. Here immunoSEQ multiplex PCR was the method, and the copy in TCRdb shows in-frame clones only, minus some. V, J and clone size are taken as reported in that table, and D and trimming were inferred from the DNA itself. The profile shows more than 250,000 clones, roughly 85% of them singletons.

What was sequenced was PBMCs or T cells enriched from blood (not recorded which). This receptor was taken from a young woman who had recovered from COVID-19. The chain couples TRBV5-1 to TRBJ1-1, with D unresolved. The CDR3, as DNA: TGCGCCAGCAGCTTACAACAGTCCATGAACACTGAAGCTTTCTTT. Protein: CASSLQQSMNTEAFF.